Listed below are T cell receptor beta chains from one sample, sequenced in a study of technical replicates of blood from several donors. Repertoires were generated with immunoSEQ multiplex PCR, while TCRdb's copy carries only in-frame clones and drops some. The data show tens of thousands of clones, roughly 92% seen once. Sequencing input: T cells isolated from PBMCs. All receptors derive from a human donor in good health. The CDR3 runs from the conserved cysteine through the conserved F or W. D genes are given only for firm matches. Clone sizes are given selectively: once, few, many, or a class where the clone is expanded.

CDR3 DNA,CDR3 protein,clone size,V gene,J gene,D gene
TGTGCCAGTATCTCCTTGGGGAGAGAGGGCTATGGCTACACCTTC,CASISLGREGYGYTF,.,TRBV19,TRBJ1-2,.
TGTGCCACCACGGATAGCGGGGGAGATACGCAGTATTTT,CATTDSGGDTQYF,.,TRBV6-6,TRBJ2-3,TRBD2
TGCGCCAGCAGCCCTCGACAGGGGTATGGCTACACCTTC,CASSPRQGYGYTF,.,TRBV4-3,TRBJ1-2,TRBD1
TGTGCCAGCAGCTGGGGGCCAAGAGAGACCCAGTACTTC,CASSWGPRETQYF,.,TRBV7-3,TRBJ2-5,.
TGCGCCAGCAGCCAAGGCCTCGGGACAGCCTACGAGCAGTACTTC,CASSQGLGTAYEQYF,.,TRBV4-3,TRBJ2-7,TRBD1
TGTGCCAGCAGACAGGGTAGAGTTTTAGATACGCAGTATTTT,CASRQGRVLDTQYF,.,TRBV2,TRBJ2-3,.
TGTGCCAGCAGCCTTCTGACTAACCCAGATACGCAGTATTTT,CASSLLTNPDTQYF,.,TRBV11-3,TRBJ2-3,.
TGTGCCAGCAGCGTAGGGGACAGGGCGAATGGCTACACCTTC,CASSVGDRANGYTF,.,TRBV9,TRBJ1-2,TRBD1
TGTGCCAGCAGTTCAGGGGTTAGTCGAGAGACCCAGTACTTC,CASSSGVSRETQYF,.,TRBV11-1,TRBJ2-5,.
TGTGCCAGCAGTTACTCACTCTTCTACGAGCAGTACTTC,CASSYSLFYEQYF,.,TRBV6-5,TRBJ2-7,.
TGTGCCAGCAGCTTTAGTGCGGATACGCAGTATTTT,CASSFSADTQYF,.,TRBV7-9,TRBJ2-3,.
TGTGCCAGCAGTGTAAGGGGGACCACAGATACGCAGTATTTT,CASSVRGTTDTQYF,.,TRBV2,TRBJ2-3,.
TGTGCCAGCAGCGCCCGGACAGGGGGCGACGAGCAGTACTTC,CASSARTGGDEQYF,.,TRBV9,TRBJ2-7,TRBD1
TGTGCCAGCAGCCGGACTCAATCCTACGAGCAGTACTTC,CASSRTQSYEQYF,.,TRBV5-4,TRBJ2-7,.
TGTGCCACCAGCAGAGAGTTCCCGGGACTAGCGGGAGATGGCGGGGAGCTGTTTTTT,CATSREFPGLAGDGGELFF,.,TRBV15,TRBJ2-2,TRBD2
TGTGCCAGCAGCTTTTCGGGGGGACCCTACAATGAGCAGTTCTTC,CASSFSGGPYNEQFF,.,TRBV11-3,TRBJ2-1,TRBD2
TGTGCCTGGAGCGGGACTGCCGTTAATGAAAAACTGTTTTTT,CAWSGTAVNEKLFF,.,TRBV30,TRBJ1-4,.
TGTGCCAGCACCCTCGGTTGGGGCTCCACTAATGAAAAACTGTTTTTT,CASTLGWGSTNEKLFF,.,TRBV7-9,TRBJ1-4,.
TGTGCCAGCAGTTTAACGGGGACAGGTTCAGAAGCTTTCTTT,CASSLTGTGSEAFF,.,TRBV28,TRBJ1-1,TRBD1
TGTGCCAGCAGTGGGCAGGGGGCTGGCTATGGCTACACCTTC,CASSGQGAGYGYTF,.,TRBV2,TRBJ1-2,TRBD1
TGTGCCAGCGGAGACCTCTATGGCTACACCTTC,CASGDLYGYTF,once,TRBV7-8,TRBJ1-2,.
TGTGCCATCACAACCGGGACAGAGAACACTGAAGCTTTCTTT,CAITTGTENTEAFF,.,TRBV10-3,TRBJ1-1,TRBD1
TGTGCCAGCAGCTTACGCCAGGGGGCTGGAAACACCATATATTTT,CASSLRQGAGNTIYF,.,TRBV7-2,TRBJ1-3,TRBD1
TGTGCCAGCAGTTCTCCGGGTTCTCTTTATGGCTACACCTTC,CASSSPGSLYGYTF,.,TRBV11-2,TRBJ1-2,.
TGTGCCAGCAGCCAACGACTAGCGGGAGAAGTAGATACGCAGTATTTT,CASSQRLAGEVDTQYF,few,TRBV4-2,TRBJ2-3,TRBD2
TGTGCCAGCACCTTGGGCAGGGCGAACACCGGGGAGCTGTTTTTT,CASTLGRANTGELFF,.,TRBV6-6,TRBJ2-2,.
TGTGCCAGCAGCTTTGGGCCCGACAGGTGGGGTGAAAAACTGTTTTTT,CASSFGPDRWGEKLFF,.,TRBV7-9,TRBJ1-4,.
TGTGCCAGCAGTTCACTACCACCCGGACAGATCTATGGCTACACCTTC,CASSSLPPGQIYGYTF,.,TRBV6-5,TRBJ1-2,.
TGTGCCAGCAGTGATTGGCGGGAGAACGGCAATGAGCAGTTCTTC,CASSDWRENGNEQFF,.,TRBV6-1,TRBJ2-1,TRBD2
TGTGCCAGCAGTTACGGGGGGGCCCAAGAGACCCAGTACTTC,CASSYGGAQETQYF,.,TRBV6-6,TRBJ2-5,.
TGCAGCGTTTACACAGGGGGCTTCACTGAAGCTTTCTTT,CSVYTGGFTEAFF,.,TRBV29-1,TRBJ1-1,TRBD1
TGTGCCTGGAGGTCCAAGCGGGAAAGCTCCTACAATGAGCAGTTCTTC,CAWRSKRESSYNEQFF,.,TRBV30,TRBJ2-1,TRBD2
TGTGCCAGCAGCCCTGAGACTAGCGGGAGGGCCGTGGACAATGAGCAGTTCTTC,CASSPETSGRAVDNEQFF,.,TRBV4-2,TRBJ2-1,TRBD2
TGTGCCAGCAGCCCTAGCGCCTGGACAGGGCTCTACGAGCAGTACTTC,CASSPSAWTGLYEQYF,.,TRBV7-6,TRBJ2-7,TRBD1
TGTGCCAGCATGGTTATAGGGGAAAAAGGCGAGCAGTACTTC,CASMVIGEKGEQYF,.,TRBV5-5,TRBJ2-7,.
TGTGCCAGCAGCTTCCCGACAGAGGACTATGGCTACACCTTC,CASSFPTEDYGYTF,.,TRBV2,TRBJ1-2,.
TGTGCCAGCTCACTAGACAGGGACGGCTACACCTTC,CASSLDRDGYTF,.,TRBV18,TRBJ1-2,TRBD1
TGCGCCAGCAGCCGGACAGGGGGCGCTTACGAGCAGTACTTC,CASSRTGGAYEQYF,once,TRBV5-1,TRBJ2-7,TRBD1
TGCGCCAGGAAACAGGGATTGGGAAACACCATATATTTT,CARKQGLGNTIYF,.,TRBV5-1,TRBJ1-3,.
TGTGCCAGCAGCGTAGAGGTCGGTGCTAGCTCCTACGAGCAGTACTTC,CASSVEVGASSYEQYF,.,TRBV9,TRBJ2-7,.
TGTGCCAGCAGTGGGCTGGGGCCCGAGCAGTACTTC,CASSGLGPEQYF,.,TRBV6-1,TRBJ2-7,.
TGTGCCTTAAATAGACGGGCAACTAATGAAAAACTGTTTTTT,CALNRRATNEKLFF,.,TRBV30,TRBJ1-4,.
TGTGCCAGCAGAGGTTTTCCGGACAGGGAGGAGACCCAGTACTTC,CASRGFPDREETQYF,.,TRBV21-1,TRBJ2-5,.
TGCGCCAGCAGTGTGACAGCTAAGACCAACGAGCAGTACTTC,CASSVTAKTNEQYF,.,TRBV10-1,TRBJ2-7,.
TGTGCCAGTTCGACAGGTAATCAGCCCCAGCATTTT,CASSTGNQPQHF,once,TRBV19,TRBJ1-5,.
TGTGCCAGCAGCCAATTTTACAGAGTCACAGATACGCAGTATTTT,CASSQFYRVTDTQYF,.,TRBV4-2,TRBJ2-3,.
TGTGCCAGCAGCTTGGGGGGACTAGATTACGAGCAGTACTTC,CASSLGGLDYEQYF,.,TRBV5-5,TRBJ2-7,TRBD2
TGTGCCAGCAAAGCTTTAGCGGGAGGAGGTTCAGATACGCAGTATTTT,CASKALAGGGSDTQYF,.,TRBV11-2,TRBJ2-3,TRBD2
TGTGCCAGCAGCTTAGGGCTAGCGGGGGGAGATACGCAGTATTTT,CASSLGLAGGDTQYF,.,TRBV7-2,TRBJ2-3,TRBD2
TGCAGCGTAGCCGGGACAGGGGATTCCTACGAGCAGTACTTC,CSVAGTGDSYEQYF,.,TRBV29-1,TRBJ2-7,TRBD1